The 27 T cell receptor beta chains reported below all come from one sample, sequenced in a study of blood T cell repertoires in COVID-19. Sequencing used immunoSEQ multiplex PCR; TCRdb keeps in-frame clones, though not all of them. The data show roughly 260,000 clones, 79% seen once. Sample: peripheral blood. The receptors derive from a woman aged 40 to 50 with active or convalescent COVID-19.

The CDR3 reads CASSRSQGTYGYTF. The CDR3, as DNA: TGTGCCAGTAGTAGGTCGCAGGGGACCTATGGCTACACCTTC. V and J are TRBV19 and TRBJ1-2; maybe TRBD1 (6 bases). Trimming removed 4 bases at V and 4 bases at J, with 13 bases between. Germline CDR1 LNHDA, CDR2 SQIVND (reference sequence). The CDR3 covers 14 residues.

The chain has TRBV30 and TRBJ1-1; possible D gene TRBD1, 6 bases. CDR1 GTSNPN and CDR2 SVGIG come from the germline V gene (reference sequence). V dropped 8 bases and J dropped 1 base, with 20 bases sitting between them. The CDR3 has 15 residues. The DNA for the CDR3 is TGTGCCCAAAAGGGGGGGGCGTGGTCGAACACTGAAGCTTTCTTT. Its protein is CAQKGGAWSNTEAFF.

J is TRBJ1-1 and V is TRBV6-5; weak D call: TRBD1 (5 bases). Germline lookup yields CDR1 MNHEY and CDR2 SVGAGI. This CDR3 is built from 11 residues. V lost 2 bases to trimming and J lost 11 bases, with 9 bases between them. The CDR3 here is CASSYGRGAFF. The CDR3 nucleotides are TGTGCCAGCAGTTACGGGCGGGGGGCTTTCTTT.

The chain employs TRBV6-1 and TRBJ1-2; TRBD1 matches at 7 bases. The V segment lost 5 bases and the J segment 13 bases; nucleotides outside the gene matches: 10. Looked up from germline, CDR1 is MNHNS and CDR2 is SASEGT. CDR3 length equals 12 residues. DNA of the CDR3: TGTGCCAGCAGTTCCGGGACAGCATCTTTCACCTTC. Its translation: CASSSGTASFTF.

The V and J genes are TRBV30 and TRBJ2-1; 9 bases fit TRBD2. The V segment lost 3 bases and the J segment 4 bases; nucleotides outside the gene matches: 7. From germline, CDR1 is GTSNPN and CDR2 SVGIG (reference sequence). This CDR3 is 15 amino acids long. CDR3 coding DNA: TGTGCCTGGAGCTTAGGCGGGGGGGCATACAATGAGCAGTTCTTC. It specifies CAWSLGGGAYNEQFF.

This rearrangement joins TRBV29-1 to TRBJ1-2, with D maybe TRBD1 (5 bases). The CDR3 covers 13 residues. With 8 bases removed from V and 0 bases from J, the gap between germline ends came to 13 bases. Germline-derived CDR1 and CDR2 are SQVTM and ANQGSEA. CDR3 loop: CSIMTVANYGYTF. The CDR3 DNA follows: TGCAGCATCATGACAGTAGCTAACTATGGCTACACCTTC.

This clone was observed a handful of times. The chain links TRBV10-2 to TRBJ1-5; the D gene is possibly TRBD1 (5 bases). Germline CDR1 is WSHSY and CDR2 is SAAADI. Trimming took off 5 bases at V and 7 bases at J, with 12 bases between the two ends. The CDR3 consists of 13 residues. As DNA, the CDR3 is TGCGCCAGCAGTATGCCGGGGGAGCAGCCCCAGCATTTT. Its protein is CASSMPGEQPQHF.

In its sample, this clone was seen a few times. The genes are TRBV9 and TRBJ1-4; D not resolved. The germline V gene encodes CDR1 SGDLS and CDR2 YYNGEE. The V end was cut by 3 bases, the J end by 5 bases, with 11 bases between. The CDR3 contains 14 residues. The CDR3 sequence: CASSARAGNEKLFF. The CDR3 bases are TGTGCCAGCAGCGCCCGCGCGGGCAATGAAAAACTGTTTTTT. The complete variable domain, with remaining parts taken from reference TRBV9 and TRBJ1-4, reads DSGVTQTPKHLITATGQRVTLRCSPRSGDLSVYWYQQSLDQGLQFLIQYYNGEERAKGNILERFSAQQFPDLHSELNLSSLELGDSALYFCASSARAGNEKLFFGSGTQLSVL.

The chain uses TRBV7-3 and TRBJ2-3; TRBD2 aligns across 15 bases. Losses at the gene ends were 1 base for V and 4 bases for J; bases not matched to a gene: 6. The CDR3 extends over 18 amino acids. The V gene's germline CDR1 is SGHTA and CDR2 FQGTGA. The CDR3 loop is CASSLRLGLAGGPDTQYF. CDR3 nucleotide sequence: TGTGCCAGCAGCTTAAGGCTTGGACTAGCGGGGGGGCCAGATACGCAGTATTTT.

V usage is TRBV30 and J usage is TRBJ1-4; D gene uncertain. This CDR3 is built from 13 residues. Germline V lookup: CDR1 GTSNPN, CDR2 SVGIG (reference sequence). V was cut by 1 base and J by 8 bases, with 11 bases left in between. The CDR3 region is CAWSGSLSEKLFF. In nucleotides, the CDR3 is TGTGCCTGGAGTGGGTCCCTATCCGAAAAACTGTTTTTT.

V usage is TRBV5-1 and J usage is TRBJ1-2; tentative D call: TRBD1 (6 bases). Germline V gene lookup returns CDR1 SGHRS and CDR2 YFSETQ. The V and J ends lost 6 bases and 7 bases respectively, with 22 bases between them. The CDR3 consists of 15 residues. The CDR3 protein is CASTDAGTTAAGYTF. For the CDR3, the DNA is TGCGCCAGCACTGATGCCGGGACAACCGCCGCTGGCTACACCTTC. The full variable domain, with the rest looked up from reference TRBV5-1 and TRBJ1-2, is KAGVTQTPRYLIKTRGQQVTLSCSPISGHRSVSWYQQTPGQGLQFLFEYFSETQRNKGNFPGRFSGRQFSNSRSEMNVSTLELGDSALYLCASTDAGTTAAGYTFGSGTRLTVV.

In its sample, this clone was seen once. The chain employs TRBV15 and TRBJ2-5; D is perhaps TRBD2 (6 bases). From germline, CDR1 is LNHNV and CDR2 YYDKDF (reference sequence). The CDR3 has 15 residues. The V end lost 4 bases, the J end lost 5 bases, and 17 bases lay between the germline ends. Here the CDR3 reads CATSTPLGGRETQYF. In DNA form, the CDR3 reads TGTGCCACCAGCACCCCCTTGGGGGGTCGGGAGACCCAGTACTTC. The variable domain in full, completed from reference TRBV15 and TRBJ2-5, reads DAMVIQNPRYQVTQFGKPVTLSCSQTLNHNVMYWYQQKSSQAPKLLFHYYDKDFNNEADTPDNFQSRRPNTSFCFLDIRSPGLGDTAMYLCATSTPLGGRETQYFGPGTRLLVL.

This sequence joins TRBV6-5 and TRBJ2-4; TRBD2 is a possible D gene (5 bases). Trimming removed 5 bases from V and 5 bases from J, with 16 bases in between. Germline V gene lookup returns CDR1 MNHEY and CDR2 SVGAGI. The CDR3 is 15 residues long. CDR3 region: CASSRTRGGENIQYF. The CDR3 DNA is TGTGCCAGCAGTCGGACTCGGGGTGGGGAAAACATTCAGTACTTC.

V gene TRBV5-1 combines with J gene TRBJ1-2; D remains ambiguous. The CDR3 contains 14 residues. CDR1 and CDR2 from the germline V gene are SGHRS and YFSETQ. With 0 bases removed from V and 2 bases from J, the gap between germline ends came to 8 bases. CDR3 sequence reads: CASSLDPSNYGYTF. The CDR3 coding sequence is TGCGCCAGCAGCTTGGACCCTAGCAACTATGGCTACACCTTC.

This clone was picked up one time. The chain recombines TRBV14 with TRBJ1-4; 7 bases are shared with TRBD1. From germline, CDR1 is SGHDN and CDR2 FVKESK. Losses at the gene ends were 4 bases for V and 2 bases for J; bases not matched to a gene: 4. This CDR3 contains 15 residues. The CDR3 loop reads CASSLDRATNEKLFF. In DNA form, the CDR3 reads TGTGCCAGCAGCCTAGACAGGGCCACTAATGAAAAACTGTTTTTT.

V gene TRBV7-6 combines with J gene TRBJ2-3; no reliable D call. CDR1 and CDR2 (germline): SGHVS, FNYEAQ. The CDR3 contains 15 residues. The germline V and J ends were trimmed by 1 base and 3 bases, with 11 bases remaining between them. The CDR3 bases are TGTGCCAGCAGCTTAGGCGGAGTCTGGACAGATACGCAGTATTTT. This gives the protein CASSLGGVWTDTQYF.

J is TRBJ1-1 and V is TRBV28; 7 bases agree with TRBD1. Trimming removed 3 bases from V and 7 bases from J; junction bases left unmatched: 5. The CDR3 loop spans 13 amino acids. Germline V gene sequence: CDR1 MDHEN, CDR2 SYDVKM. The CDR3 region has the DNA TGTGCCAGCAGTTTGACAGGGAGGAATGAAGCTTTCTTT. Its translation: CASSLTGRNEAFF.

The chain recombines TRBV29-1 with TRBJ2-6, with 9 bases identical to TRBD1. The length of the CDR3 is 16 residues. Germline V gene lookup returns CDR1 SQVTM and CDR2 ANQGSEA. CDR3 nucleotide sequence: TGCCCCGAGGCGGGACAGGGACAATCTGGGGCCAACGTCCTGACTTTC. Protein product: CPEAGQGQSGANVLTF.

This chain connects TRBV27 to TRBJ1-2; possibly TRBD1 for D (5 bases). From germline, CDR1 is MNHEY and CDR2 SMNVEV (reference sequence). The CDR3 is made up of 12 amino acids. With 8 bases removed from V and 7 bases from J, the gap between germline ends came to 14 bases. The CDR3 DNA reads TGTGCCAGCGGCCGGGGGGGTAGTGGCTACACCTTC. Its protein product is CASGRGGSGYTF.

This rearrangement joins TRBV2 to TRBJ1-1, with no clear D. The V gene's germline CDR1 is SNHLY and CDR2 FYNNEI. V lost 4 bases, J lost 2 bases, and 14 bases lay in between. There are 15 residues in the CDR3. DNA of the CDR3: TGTGCCAGCAGTGTCGGCCCAGGCTACAACACTGAAGCTTTCTTT. It translates to CASSVGPGYNTEAFF.

This clone has more than one count but fewer than ten. The chain couples TRBV28 to TRBJ1-3; D not resolved. CDR3 size: 12 residues. From germline, CDR1 is MDHEN and CDR2 SYDVKM. With 6 bases removed from V and 6 bases from J, the gap between germline ends came to 9 bases. This chain's CDR3 is CASRSGENTIYF. DNA for the CDR3: TGTGCCAGCAGATCCGGAGAAAACACCATATATTTT. Full variable domain (remainder filled in from reference TRBV28 and TRBJ1-3): DVKVTQSSRYLVKRTGEKVFLECVQDMDHENMFWYRQDPGLGLRLIYFSYDVKMKEKGDIPEGYSVSREKKERFSLILESASTNQTSMYLCASRSGENTIYFGEGSWLTVV.

The J gene is TRBJ1-5, the V gene TRBV5-6; 8 positions match TRBD1. The V gene end was trimmed by 2 bases and the J gene end by 3 bases; junction bases not matched to a gene: 4. Germline V gene lookup returns CDR1 SGHDT and CDR2 YYEEEE. The CDR3 is 15 amino acids. The CDR3 sequence is CASSLGQGPNQPQHF. DNA of the CDR3: TGTGCCAGCAGCTTAGGACAGGGACCCAATCAGCCCCAGCATTTT.

This sequence joins TRBV30 and TRBJ1-5; tentative D call: TRBD1 (5 bases). The CDR3 runs to 13 residues. V was shortened by 1 base and J by 4 bases, with 8 bases between the two germline ends. Germline V lookup: CDR1 GTSNPN, CDR2 SVGIG (reference sequence). The CDR3, as DNA: TGTGCCTGGAGTGGGACACTTAATCAGCCCCAGCATTTT. This codes for CAWSGTLNQPQHF.

The chain links TRBV7-2 to TRBJ1-2; D gene unclear. Germline CDR1 and CDR2: SGHTA and FQGNSA. This CDR3 comprises 14 residues. The V end was cut by 0 bases, the J end by 4 bases, with 9 bases between. The CDR3 loop is CASSLASRIYGYTF. The CDR3 region has the DNA TGTGCCAGCAGCTTAGCCAGCAGGATCTATGGCTACACCTTC.

The genes are TRBV11-2 and TRBJ2-2; weak D call: TRBD1 (6 bases). The CDR3 consists of 14 residues. V gave up 3 bases and J gave up 5 bases, with 10 bases separating them. Per the germline V gene, CDR1 is SGHAT and CDR2 is FQNNGV. The CDR3, as DNA: TGTGCCAGCAGCTTTCTACAGGGTACCGGGGAGCTGTTTTTT. It specifies CASSFLQGTGELFF.

This clone was found a few times. V and J are TRBV11-2 and TRBJ2-1; 10 bases are shared with TRBD1. From germline, CDR1 is SGHAT and CDR2 FQNNGV. CDR3 size: 13 residues. Trimming at V came to 5 bases and at J to 9 bases, leaving 4 bases not matched to a gene. CDR3: CASSPGTGAEQFF. The CDR3 DNA sequence: TGTGCCAGCAGCCCGGGGACAGGGGCTGAGCAGTTCTTC.

The chain uses TRBV6-5 and TRBJ1-1, with D maybe TRBD1 (6 bases). Germline V gene sequence: CDR1 MNHEY, CDR2 SVGAGI. The CDR3 is 15 residues long. Trimming removed 6 bases at V and 1 base at J, with 15 bases between. The CDR3 loop reads CASRNRDTTNTEAFF. CDR3 coding DNA: TGTGCCAGCAGAAACCGGGACACTACGAACACTGAAGCTTTCTTT.